Following are 30 T cell receptor beta chains from one sample sequenced in a study of T cells after yellow fever vaccination. MiXCR, applied by TCRdb to the 5' RACE reads, yields one record per CDR3 protein. This sample has a few hundred thousand distinct CDR3 sequences; approximately 10% occur once, and the top ten carry 15% to 20%. Sequenced material: PBMCs, taken on the day of the first yellow fever vaccination. The receptors come from a man younger than 30 who received the YFV17D yellow fever vaccine.

The chain carries TRBV2 and TRBJ1-1, with a tentative D call TRBD1 (6 bases). Germline loops: CDR1 SNHLY, CDR2 FYNNEI. V lost 6 bases, J lost 4 bases, and 15 bases lay in between. This CDR3 is built from 14 residues. The CDR3 region is CASREQGFGTEAFF. CDR3 coding DNA: TGTGCCAGCAGAGAACAGGGTTTTGGCACTGAAGCTTTCTTT.

This clonotype was observed a few times. The rearrangement joins TRBV6-1 to TRBJ1-5; TRBD1 might be the D (5 bases). Germline V gene data show CDR1 as MNHNS and CDR2 as SASEGT. V lost 1 base to trimming and J lost 6 bases, with 10 bases between them. The CDR3 is 14 amino acids. The DNA for the CDR3 is TGTGCCAGCAGTGAAGTCGGAGGGGCTCAGCCCCAGCATTTT. Its protein is CASSEVGGAQPQHF.

This clonotype was seen more than once but under ten times. The CDR3 loop reads CASSRKTVNTEAFF. In DNA, the CDR3 is TGTGCCAGCAGTCGAAAGACAGTGAACACTGAAGCTTTCTTT. This chain joins TRBV12-3 or TRBV12-4 and TRBJ1-1; a weak D match, TRBD1 (5 bases). The CDR3 spans 14 residues. Trimming removed 5 bases at V and 0 bases at J, with 10 bases between.

This clonotype was seen more than once but under ten times. The chain carries TRBV12-3 or TRBV12-4 and TRBJ2-1; TRBD1 is a possible D gene (6 bases). The CDR3 consists of 15 residues. Trimming shortened V by 6 bases and J by 9 bases, and 21 bases separated the two germline ends. CDR3 in amino acids: CASSPGGSTQGEQFF. DNA of the CDR3: TGTGCCAGCAGCCCTGGGGGCTCGACCCAGGGTGAGCAGTTCTTC.

CDR3 bases: TGTGCCACCAGCCCTCACAGGGGTCTGAACACTGAAGCTTTCTTT. Translating it yields CATSPHRGLNTEAFF. The V call is TRBV15, the J call TRBJ1-1; 7 bases match TRBD1. Germline trimming cut 5 bases from V and 0 bases from J; bases unmatched to any gene: 6. The CDR3 consists of 15 residues. Germline CDR1 is LNHNV and CDR2 is YYDKDF (reference sequence).

The V gene is TRBV5-1, the J gene TRBJ2-5; perhaps D is TRBD1 or TRBD2 (6 bases each). From germline, CDR1 is SGHRS and CDR2 YFSETQ. Trimming pared 6 bases from V and 3 bases from J, leaving 18 bases between. The CDR3 extends over 15 amino acids. CDR3 sequence (DNA): TGCGCCAGCACCAACCTCGGAAGGGGGGAAGAGACCCAGTACTTC. Its protein is CASTNLGRGEETQYF.

This clonotype was observed at least ten times. The chain joins TRBV7-9 to TRBJ2-7, with D perhaps being TRBD1 or TRBD2 (5 bases each). CDR1 is SEHNR, CDR2 FQNEAQ, per germline (reference sequence). This CDR3 has 14 amino acids. Trimming took off 1 base at V and 3 bases at J, with 10 bases between the two ends. The CDR3 DNA sequence: TGTGCCAGCAGCTTAGACGGGGCTAGCTACGAGCAGTACGTC. Its protein product is CASSLDGASYEQYV.

V is TRBV29-1 and J is TRBJ1-2, with 10 bases aligning to TRBD1. CDR1 and CDR2 from the germline V gene are SQVTM and ANQGSEA. The CDR3 runs to 11 residues. V was clipped by 7 bases and J by 6 bases; unmatched bases: 2. Here the CDR3 DNA reads TGCAGCGCCGGACAGGGGGATGGCTACACCTTC. Translating it yields CSAGQGDGYTF. Full variable domain (remainder filled in from reference TRBV29-1 and TRBJ1-2): SAVISQKPSRDICQRGTSLTIQCQVDSQVTMMFWYRQQPGQSLTLIATANQGSEATYESGFVIDKFPISRPNLTFSTLTVSNMSPEDSSIYLCSAGQGDGYTFGSGTRLTVV.

The chain carries TRBV5-1 and TRBJ1-4; D is uncertain. The CDR3 length is 14 residues. V was pared by 5 bases and J by 0 bases, with 8 bases between. The germline V gene has CDR1 SGHRS and CDR2 YFSETQ. The CDR3: CASSSESTNEKLFF. CDR3 coding DNA: TGCGCCAGCAGTTCAGAGTCAACTAATGAAAAACTGTTTTTT.

The CDR3 DNA is TGCGCCAGCAGCTTTTGGACTAGCGGGGGTGGTACGCAGTATTTT. Its protein is CASSFWTSGGGTQYF. J is TRBJ2-3 and V is TRBV5-1, with 13 positions matching TRBD2. The germline CDR1 and CDR2 sequences are SGHRS and YFSETQ. With V trimmed by 2 bases and J by 8 bases, 5 bases remained unmatched. This CDR3 spans 15 amino acids.

The table lists this clonotype with many counts. The genes are TRBV29-1 and TRBJ2-2; either TRBD1 or TRBD2 may fit D (6 bases each). Looked up from germline, CDR1 is SQVTM and CDR2 is ANQGSEA. The CDR3 has 13 amino acids. V lost 8 bases and J lost 2, with 12 bases in between. The CDR3 here is CSIGGPNTGELFF. DNA of the CDR3: TGCAGCATTGGGGGGCCCAACACCGGGGAGCTGTTTTTT.

This clonotype was observed a handful of times. The chain links TRBV7-8 to TRBJ2-1; 13 bases match TRBD2. Trimming cost V 2 bases and J 7 bases; bases outside gene matches: 5. The CDR3 has 16 residues. Germline V CDR1 and CDR2: SGHVS, FQNEAQ. CDR3 residues: CASSLRTSGGPNEQFF. As DNA, the CDR3 is TGTGCCAGCAGCTTACGGACTAGCGGGGGCCCGAATGAGCAGTTCTTC.

The chain joins TRBV20-1 to TRBJ2-3; D uncertain. Deletions cut 3 bases from V and 0 bases from J, with 4 bases between. The CDR3 spans 12 residues. Germline V gives CDR1 DFQATT, CDR2 SNEGSKA (reference sequence). CDR3 loop: CSASTSTDTQYF. CDR3 DNA: TGCAGTGCTAGCACTAGCACAGATACGCAGTATTTT.

The V gene is TRBV6-1, the J gene TRBJ2-3, with no clear D. CDR3 length: 14 residues. CDR1 is MNHNS and CDR2 is SASEGT in the germline V gene. Trimming shortened V by 2 bases and J by 3 bases, and 9 bases separated the two germline ends. The CDR3 spells CASSEPAKTDTQYF. The CDR3 region has the DNA TGTGCCAGCAGTGAACCGGCTAAAACAGATACGCAGTATTTT.

This sequence joins TRBV6-2 or TRBV6-3 and TRBJ1-3; D is ambiguous. Trimming cost V 7 bases and J 0 bases, with 7 bases left between them. The CDR3 consists of 13 residues. From germline, CDR1 is MNHEY and CDR2 SVGEGT. CDR3 nucleotide sequence: TGTGCCAGCAAACTGAGCTCTGGAAACACCATATATTTT. It specifies CASKLSSGNTIYF.

This clonotype has more than one count but fewer than ten. The CDR3 sequence is CASSLGTGAGGYTF. The CDR3 DNA sequence: TGCGCCAGCAGCTTAGGGACAGGGGCTGGTGGCTACACCTTC. J is TRBJ1-2 and V is TRBV5-1; 10 bases agree with TRBD1. This CDR3 is built from 14 residues. V lost 2 bases and J lost 7; bases outside the gene matches: 5. From germline, CDR1 is SGHRS and CDR2 YFSETQ.

The chain has TRBV6-1 and TRBJ2-7, with a possible D match to TRBD1 (6 bases). The germline CDR1 and CDR2 sequences are MNHNS and SASEGT. The CDR3 covers 14 residues. V lost 10 bases and J lost 3, with 19 bases in between. The CDR3 DNA reads TGTGCCACCCAGACCTACAGGGATCGCTACGAGCAGTACGTC. Translating it yields CATQTYRDRYEQYV.

The chain employs TRBV7-9 and TRBJ1-1; tentative D call: TRBD1 (5 bases). The CDR3 is 16 residues long. Germline V gives CDR1 SEHNR, CDR2 FQNEAQ (reference sequence). Trimming shortened V by 0 bases and J by 4 bases, and 15 bases separated the two germline ends. CDR3 loop: CASSLALKGAGTEAFF. The CDR3 nucleotides read TGTGCCAGCAGCTTAGCGCTAAAAGGGGCGGGCACTGAAGCTTTCTTT.

This clonotype was counted between two and nine times. This chain joins TRBV5-5 and TRBJ2-1; D tentatively reads TRBD1 or TRBD2 (5 bases each). The CDR3 spans 12 residues. V lost 4 bases, J lost 11 bases, and 13 bases lay in between. Germline CDR1 reads SGHKS; CDR2 reads YYEKEE (reference sequence). The CDR3 DNA reads as TGTGCCAGCAGCCCCCGGGACCGACAGCAGTTCTTC. Amino acid sequence: CASSPRDRQQFF.

Note on this clonotype: One junction end does not reproduce the germline sequence, and a read error may be involved. The chain joins TRBV28 to TRBJ2-5; 8 bases are a match to TRBD2. This CDR3 has 15 amino acids. Germline V gene lookup returns CDR1 MDHEN and CDR2 SYDVKM. The CDR3 loop is CAGSLRGGAEETQYF. The CDR3 DNA sequence: TGTGCCGGCAGTTTACGGGGGGGCGCAGAAGAGACCCAGTACTTC.

This clonotype was recorded a few times. J is TRBJ1-4 and V is TRBV12-3 or TRBV12-4; 9 nucleotides align to TRBD1. This CDR3 contains 13 residues. The J segment lost 8 bases and the V segment lost 8 bases, leaving 6 bases of the junction unmatched. The CDR3 nucleotides are TGTGCCAGCCGGGACAGGGAGGGCGAAAAACTGTTTTTT. Translation: CASRDREGEKLFF.

This clonotype came up a few times. This sequence joins TRBV7-9 and TRBJ2-3; D not resolved. Germline V gene lookup returns CDR1 SEHNR and CDR2 FQNEAQ (reference sequence). V lost 3 bases and J lost 3, with 7 bases in between. The CDR3 has 13 residues. CDR3 bases: TGTGCCAGCAGCTTGGGGATGACAGATACGCAGTATTTT. Translating it yields CASSLGMTDTQYF.

This rearrangement joins TRBV4-1 to TRBJ2-5; 8 positions agree with TRBD1. V shed 3 bases, J shed 4 bases, and the junction held 7 bases outside the gene matches. The CDR3 is made up of 15 amino acids. Germline CDR1 reads MGHRA; CDR2 reads YSYEKL. This chain's CDR3 is CASSQLTGVIETQYF. Written as DNA, the CDR3 is TGCGCCAGCAGCCAGCTGACAGGGGTAATAGAGACCCAGTACTTC.

This clonotype was seen ten or more times. The chain uses TRBV18 and TRBJ2-7, with a weak D call TRBD2 (7 bases). The CDR3 loop spans 15 amino acids. V lost 1 base and J lost 4, with 14 bases in between. Germline CDR1 reads KGHSH; CDR2 reads LQKENI. CDR3: CASSPRGGGIYEQYF. The CDR3 nucleotides are TGTGCCAGCTCACCACGAGGCGGGGGCATTTACGAGCAGTACTTC.

The chain joins TRBV7-2 to TRBJ2-5, with D possibly TRBD2 on 6 matching bases. This CDR3 comprises 12 residues. CDR1 and CDR2 (germline): SGHTA, FQGNSA. V lost 6 bases and J 7 bases, leaving 12 bases between the germline ends. The CDR3 bases are TGTGCCAGCAGAGTAGATAGCGGGACCCAGTACTTC. Amino acids: CASRVDSGTQYF.

V usage is TRBV18 and J usage is TRBJ1-2; no firm D call. Per the germline V gene, CDR1 is KGHSH and CDR2 is LQKENI. V was pared by 1 base and J by 4 bases, with 10 bases between. The CDR3 extends over 14 amino acids. CDR3: CASSPQVGRYGYTF. In DNA, the CDR3 is TGTGCCAGCTCACCACAAGTAGGACGCTATGGCTACACCTTC.

This clonotype has more than one count but fewer than ten. The rearrangement joins TRBV4-2 to TRBJ2-3; TRBD1 might be the D (6 bases). Trimming stripped 2 bases from V and 0 bases from J, with 12 bases between. The germline gives CDR1 LGHNA, CDR2 YNFKEQ. The CDR3 covers 16 residues. CDR3 loop: CASSQQGQTSTDTQYF. CDR3 nucleotide sequence: TGTGCCAGCAGCCAACAAGGACAGACTAGCACAGATACGCAGTATTTT.

The rearrangement links TRBV6-4 to TRBJ1-1; D is undetermined. The CDR3 loop spans 13 amino acids. V gave up 4 bases and J gave up 3 bases, with 9 bases separating them. Germline CDR1 MRHNA, CDR2 SNTAGT. This CDR3 reads CASSASLYTEAFF. The CDR3 nucleotides are TGTGCCAGCAGTGCGAGTTTGTACACTGAAGCTTTCTTT.

This rearrangement joins TRBV18 to TRBJ2-5; D is ambiguous. Deletions cut 4 bases from V and 3 bases from J, with 9 bases between. Germline loops: CDR1 KGHSH, CDR2 LQKENI. This CDR3 spans 13 amino acids. The DNA of the CDR3 is TGTGCCAGCTCACGGTCGGTCGAAGAGACCCAGTACTTC. Amino acids: CASSRSVEETQYF.

This rearrangement joins TRBV5-4 to TRBJ2-3; no clear D. V lost 0 bases, J lost 1 base, and 6 bases lay in between. CDR1 is SGHNT and CDR2 is YYREEE in the germline V gene (reference sequence). The CDR3 is 14 residues long. The CDR3 spells CASSLEVGTDTQYF. CDR3 nucleotide sequence: TGTGCCAGCAGCTTGGAGGTGGGCACAGATACGCAGTATTTT.